The 32 T cell receptor beta chains below were found in one sample sequenced in a study of somatic mutations in cytotoxic T cells in rheumatoid arthritis. This table comes from immunoSEQ multiplex PCR, and its TCRdb copy is limited to in-frame clones, with some not included. This table has about 5,000 clones, around four fifths appearing once. Sequencing was done on a sample of CD8+ T cells sorted from blood. The receptors stem from an adult with rheumatoid arthritis.

The chain links TRBV18 to TRBJ1-5; the match to TRBD1 covers 8 bases. Germline V gives CDR1 KGHSH, CDR2 LQKENI. The CDR3 is made up of 14 amino acids. V was clipped by 6 bases and J by 5 bases; unmatched bases: 6. The CDR3 coding sequence is TGTGCCAGCTCGCCTGACAGGGGCCATCAGCCCCAGCATTTT. Translated, it gives CASSPDRGHQPQHF. The full variable domain, in which reference TRBV18 and TRBJ1-5 provide the parts outside the CDR3, is NAGVMQNPRHLVRRRGQEARLRCSPMKGHSHVYWYRQLPEEGLKFMVYLQKENIIDESGMPKERFSAEFPKEGPSILRIQQVVRGDSAAYFCASSPDRGHQPQHFGDGTRLSIL.

This sequence joins TRBV5-5 and TRBJ1-3, with TRBD1 matching over 8 bases. CDR1 is SGHKS, CDR2 YYEKEE, per germline (reference sequence). V dropped 0 bases and J dropped 0; count of bases not matched to a gene: 8. This CDR3 is built from 18 residues. CDR3 sequence reads: CASSLGPTGGGSGNTIYF. The CDR3 region has the DNA TGTGCCAGCAGCTTGGGACCTACAGGGGGAGGCTCTGGAAACACCATATATTTT. Drawing the rest from reference TRBV5-5 and TRBJ1-3, the complete variable domain is DAGVTQSPTHLIKTRGQQVTLRCSPISGHKSVSWYQQVLGQGPQFIFQYYEKEERGRGNFPDRFSARQFPNYSSELNVNALLLGDSALYLCASSLGPTGGGSGNTIYFGEGSWLTVV.

The rearrangement uses TRBV7-9 and TRBJ2-7, with D possibly called TRBD1 or TRBD2 (5 bases each). The CDR3 contains 13 residues. Germline V CDR1 and CDR2: SEHNR, FQNEAQ (reference sequence). V was clipped by 5 bases and J by 6 bases, with 14 bases between them. CDR3 nucleotides: TGTGCCAGCAGCCGGGACCGCCCGCGCGAGCAGTACTTC. Translating it yields CASSRDRPREQYF. Variable domain in full (rest from reference TRBV7-9 and TRBJ2-7): DTGVSQNPRHKITKRGQNVTFRCDPISEHNRLYWYRQTLGQGPEFLTYFQNEAQLEKSRLLSDRFSAERPKGSFSTLEIQRTEQGDSAMYLCASSRDRPREQYFGPGTRLTVT.

V gene TRBV4-1 combines with J gene TRBJ2-3; tentatively, D is TRBD1 or TRBD2 (5 bases each). CDR3 length: 13 amino acids. The germline V gene encodes CDR1 MGHRA and CDR2 YSYEKL. V lost 4 bases to trimming and J lost 4 bases, with 9 bases between them. DNA for the CDR3: TGCGCCAGCAGCCCGGGGCTATCAGATACGCAGTATTTT. Translating it yields CASSPGLSDTQYF.

The chain employs TRBV11-3 and TRBJ2-7, with D unresolved. Trimming cost V 5 bases and J 6 bases, with 11 bases left between them. The CDR3 runs 12 residues. CDR1 is SGHNT, CDR2 YENEEA, per germline. CDR3 region: CASSLPPLEQYF. CDR3 nucleotides: TGTGCCAGCAGCCTTCCCCCTCTCGAGCAGTACTTC.

The gene calls are TRBV4-1 and TRBJ2-3, with D unclear. From germline, CDR1 is MGHRA and CDR2 YSYEKL. The CDR3 runs 14 residues. V lost 1 base and J lost 2, with 7 bases in between. This chain's CDR3 is CASSQGLNTDTQYF. CDR3 sequence (DNA): TGCGCCAGCAGCCAAGGGCTTAACACAGATACGCAGTATTTT.

This chain uses TRBV29-1 with TRBJ1-1; D might be TRBD1 (6 bases). The V gene's germline CDR1 is SQVTM and CDR2 ANQGSEA. Trimming removed 4 bases from V and 3 bases from J, with 9 bases in between. This CDR3 is 12 amino acids long. Here the CDR3 DNA reads TGCAGCGTTGCGGACAGCGACACTGAAGCTTTCTTT. Translated: CSVADSDTEAFF.

This chain links TRBV5-1 with TRBJ2-1; the D gene could be TRBD1 or TRBD2 (5 bases each). V was cut by 4 bases and J by 9 bases, with 11 bases left in between. The germline V gene encodes CDR1 SGHRS and CDR2 YFSETQ. The CDR3 consists of 12 residues. DNA for the CDR3: TGCGCCAGCAGCGCTTATGGGGGTGAGCAGTTCTTC. It is translated as CASSAYGGEQFF.

V and J are TRBV27 and TRBJ1-1; D is ambiguous. V was pared by 5 bases and J by 4 bases, with 20 bases between. The CDR3 consists of 16 residues. Germline CDR1 reads MNHEY; CDR2 reads SMNVEV (reference sequence). The CDR3 coding sequence is TGTGCCAGCAGTCCCCGTGGGCCCCTCCCGAGCACTGAAGCTTTCTTT. It is translated as CASSPRGPLPSTEAFF.

V is TRBV5-1 and J is TRBJ1-6; 8 nucleotides agree with TRBD1. V was pared by 4 bases and J by 9 bases, with 9 bases of the junction left unmatched. This CDR3 is 15 amino acids long. From germline, CDR1 is SGHRS and CDR2 YFSETQ. As DNA, the CDR3 is TGCGCCAGCAGCCCAGGAACAGGGGGAGGTTCACCCCTCCACTTT. It encodes CASSPGTGGGSPLHF.

The rearrangement uses TRBV28 and TRBJ2-2; the D call may be TRBD1 or TRBD2 (6 bases each). This CDR3 is 13 amino acids long. Deletions cut 7 bases from V and 7 bases from J, with 13 bases between. Germline loops: CDR1 MDHEN, CDR2 SYDVKM. CDR3 sequence: CASTTGGGGELFF. The CDR3 DNA follows: TGTGCCAGCACAACCGGGGGCGGCGGGGAGCTGTTTTTT. The variable domain in full, with the rest retrieved from reference TRBV28 and TRBJ2-2, is DVKVTQSSRYLVKRTGEKVFLECVQDMDHENMFWYRQDPGLGLRLIYFSYDVKMKEKGDIPEGYSVSREKKERFSLILESASTNQTSMYLCASTTGGGGELFFGEGSRLTVL.

The chain couples TRBV7-7 to TRBJ1-5; D gene uncertain. The CDR3 has 13 amino acids. Germline-derived CDR1 and CDR2 are SSHAT and FNYEAQ (reference sequence). Deletions cut 0 bases from V and 5 bases from J, with 5 bases between. DNA of the CDR3: TGTGCCAGCAGCTTAGCGGTAGATCAGCCCCAGCATTTT. It translates to CASSLAVDQPQHF.

V usage is TRBV18 and J usage is TRBJ2-5, with D perhaps matching TRBD1 (6 bases). V gave up 2 bases and J gave up 0 bases, with 10 bases separating them. This CDR3 spans 15 amino acids. Germline V gene lookup returns CDR1 KGHSH and CDR2 LQKENI. The CDR3 coding sequence is TGTGCCAGCTCACCAAGTACAGGGAACCAAGAGACCCAGTACTTC. Its translation: CASSPSTGNQETQYF.

The V gene is TRBV19, the J gene TRBJ1-1; 10 bases are a match to TRBD1. V lost 3 bases to trimming and J lost 1 base; unmatched junction nucleotides: 5. The CDR3 covers 16 residues. CDR1 LNHDA and CDR2 SQIVND come from the germline V gene (reference sequence). This CDR3 is CASSIRDRGPNTEAFF. For the CDR3, the DNA is TGTGCCAGTAGTATCCGGGACAGGGGTCCGAACACTGAAGCTTTCTTT.

The rearrangement uses TRBV19 and TRBJ2-1; tentatively, D is TRBD1 (9 bases). V was clipped by 3 bases and J by 8 bases, with 26 bases between them. Germline lookup yields CDR1 LNHDA and CDR2 SQIVND (reference sequence). This CDR3 spans 18 amino acids. The CDR3 region has the DNA TGTGCCAGTAGTATGGCCGGGGGGGGACAGGGTTATTTCTATGAGCAGTTCTTC. Its translation is CASSMAGGGQGYFYEQFF.

The gene calls are TRBV4-1 and TRBJ2-5; D is undetermined. Germline loops: CDR1 MGHRA, CDR2 YSYEKL. The length of the CDR3 is 13 residues. The V end was cut by 1 base, the J end by 7 bases, with 10 bases between. For the CDR3, the DNA is TGCGCCAGCAGCCAAGTTCTGGGCCCGACCCAGTACTTC. The encoded protein is CASSQVLGPTQYF.

This clone was counted only a few times. The rearrangement uses TRBV7-6 and TRBJ2-7; D is ambiguous. The CDR3 is made up of 14 amino acids. The germline V and J ends were trimmed by 2 bases and 1 base, with 9 bases remaining between them. Germline CDR1 SGHVS, CDR2 FNYEAQ. CDR3 DNA: TGTGCCAGCAGCTTACTTGACACGTCCTACGAGCAGTACTTC. Protein sequence: CASSLLDTSYEQYF.

This chain connects TRBV4-1 to TRBJ1-2; weak D call: TRBD1 (6 bases). This CDR3 comprises 13 residues. In germline, CDR1 is MGHRA, CDR2 YSYEKL. The V end was cut by 1 base, the J end by 4 bases, with 7 bases between. The CDR3 bases are TGCGCCAGCAGCCAAGGGGACATCTATGGCTACACCTTC. Its translation: CASSQGDIYGYTF.

A single count supports this clone. The V and J genes are TRBV21-1 and TRBJ1-6. TRBV21-1 is termed a pseudogene. CDR3 length: 15 amino acids. CDR3 in amino acids: CALHPPLERGSPLHF. CDR3 nucleotide sequence: TGTGCCCTCCACCCCCCTCTTGAGAGAGGCTCACCCCTCCACTTT.

The V gene is TRBV7-9, the J gene TRBJ1-2, with 11 bases fitting TRBD1. The CDR3 sequence is 16 residues long. The germline CDR1 and CDR2 sequences are SEHNR and FQNEAQ (reference sequence). V gave up 4 bases and J gave up 3 bases; unmatched junction bases: 7. As DNA, the CDR3 is TGTGCCAGCAGCTACCGGGACAGGGGGATCGACTATGGCTACACCTTC. The encoded protein is CASSYRDRGIDYGYTF.

The V and J genes are TRBV4-3 and TRBJ1-2; the D gene is possibly TRBD1 (6 bases). With 1 base removed from V and 8 bases from J, the gap between germline ends came to 17 bases. The CDR3 consists of 15 residues. Germline values: CDR1 LGHNA, CDR2 YSLEER. The CDR3 is CASSQVPGASKGYTF. CDR3 bases: TGCGCCAGCAGCCAAGTCCCGGGGGCATCGAAAGGCTACACCTTC.

In its sample, this clone was seen a few times. Here the CDR3 reads CASSNFQGVFSYEQYF. CDR3 nucleotide sequence: TGTGCCAGCAGCAATTTTCAGGGGGTTTTCTCCTACGAGCAGTACTTC. This chain connects TRBV21-1 to TRBJ2-7; the table's TRBD1 call for D was not verified on the DNA. TRBV21-1 is shown as a pseudogene. This CDR3 comprises 16 residues.

The V call is TRBV28, the J call TRBJ2-1, with D tentatively TRBD2 (6 bases). There are 13 residues in the CDR3. V was shortened by 7 bases and J by 8 bases, with 15 bases between the two germline ends. Germline loops: CDR1 MDHEN, CDR2 SYDVKM. The DNA of the CDR3 is TGTGCCAGCACCCAGGGAGGAGGATATGAGCAGTTCTTC. Translating it yields CASTQGGGYEQFF.

The V gene is TRBV12-5, the J gene TRBJ2-1, with D possibly TRBD1 on 6 matching bases. The ends were cut back, 5 bases at V and 3 bases at J, with 17 bases in the middle. CDR1 and CDR2 (germline): LGHNT, FRNRAP. There are 16 residues in the CDR3. CDR3 sequence: CASGLPPQGLYNEQFF. In DNA form, the CDR3 reads TGTGCTAGTGGTCTACCCCCACAGGGCCTCTACAATGAGCAGTTCTTC.

The J gene is TRBJ1-1, the V gene TRBV18; 7 bases fit TRBD1. The CDR3 has 12 residues. CDR1 and CDR2 (germline): KGHSH, LQKENI. The junction had 5 bases not matched to a gene; V was cut back by 6 bases and J by 7 bases. The CDR3 loop reads CASSFRGGEAFF. The CDR3 DNA follows: TGTGCCAGCTCCTTCAGGGGGGGTGAAGCTTTCTTT.

The V and J genes are TRBV5-1 and TRBJ2-3; TRBD1 matches 7 bases. The CDR3 length is 15 residues. Germline CDR1 is SGHRS and CDR2 is YFSETQ. The J segment lost 1 base and the V segment lost 3 bases, leaving 5 bases of the junction unmatched. The chain's CDR3 is CASSSSGTGTDTQYF. In nucleotides, the CDR3 is TGCGCCAGCAGCTCTTCCGGGACAGGCACAGATACGCAGTATTTT.

The rearrangement uses TRBV5-6 and TRBJ2-7, with 9 nucleotides matching TRBD1. The germline V gene encodes CDR1 SGHDT and CDR2 YYEEEE. CDR3 length: 15 amino acids. The ends lost 0 bases at V and 4 bases at J; junction bases unmatched: 5. In DNA form, the CDR3 reads TGTGCCAGCAGCTTGGAACAGGGGGCAGGGTACGAGCAGTACTTC. It is translated as CASSLEQGAGYEQYF. The full variable domain, in which reference TRBV5-6 and TRBJ2-7 provide the parts outside the CDR3, is DAGVTQSPTHLIKTRGQQVTLRCSPKSGHDTVSWYQQALGQGPQFIFQYYEEEERQRGNFPDRFSGHQFPNYSSELNVNALLLGDSALYLCASSLEQGAGYEQYFGPGTRLTVT.

This clone was recorded a few times. This chain connects TRBV7-2 to TRBJ1-5; unclear D gene. This CDR3 is built from 15 residues. V shed 2 bases and J shed 0 bases, with 8 bases lying between them. CDR1 is SGHTA and CDR2 is FQGNSA in the germline V gene. The CDR3 DNA is TGTGCCAGCAGCTTACCAGAGTATAGCAATCAGCCCCAGCATTTT. Translation gives CASSLPEYSNQPQHF.

In this sample, this clone turned up a few times. The V call is TRBV30, the J call TRBJ1-5; D possibly corresponds to TRBD1 (5 bases). V was cut by 0 bases and J by 5 bases, with 11 bases left in between. Per germline, CDR1 GTSNPN and CDR2 SVGIG (reference sequence). CDR3 length: 14 residues. CDR3 region: CAWSVGVGHQPQHF. The DNA for the CDR3 is TGTGCCTGGAGTGTAGGGGTGGGGCATCAGCCCCAGCATTTT.

The V and J genes are TRBV9 and TRBJ2-1; unclear D gene. The CDR3 runs to 14 residues. V lost 0 bases and J 4 bases, leaving 8 bases between the germline ends. The germline V gene has CDR1 SGDLS and CDR2 YYNGEE. The CDR3 region has the DNA TGTGCCAGCAGCGTAGATCTCTTGTACAATGAGCAGTTCTTC. Residues: CASSVDLLYNEQFF.

CDR3 sequence: CASSRAEGRWTGNTIYF. The DNA of the CDR3 is TGTGCCAGCAGTCGCGCTGAGGGGCGCTGGACTGGAAACACCATATATTTT. This chain connects TRBV5-6 to TRBJ1-3; the D gene is possibly TRBD1 (5 bases). Germline assignment: CDR1 SGHDT and CDR2 YYEEEE. The CDR3 extends over 17 amino acids. Trimming took off 5 bases at V and 2 bases at J, with 20 bases between the two ends.

For this clone: A read error may account for a junction end that differs from germline. The gene calls are TRBV6-4 and TRBJ2-2, with 9 bases matching TRBD2. There are 15 residues in the CDR3. Germline V gene lookup returns CDR1 MRHNA and CDR2 SNTAGT. The CDR3 loop reads CASSDVLAGTGELSF. Here the CDR3 DNA reads TGTGCCAGCAGTGACGTACTAGCGGGCACCGGGGAGCTGTCTTTT.